This entry lists 10 T cell receptor beta chains sequenced from one sample in a study of T cell changes during pregnancy in multiple sclerosis. Clones were sequenced by immunoSEQ multiplex PCR, and TCRdb holds only the in-frame ones, with some missing. Of tens of thousands of clones listed, over 75% are singletons. The input for sequencing was peripheral blood, taken in the first trimester of pregnancy. The receptors shown here come from a female donor with multiple sclerosis, enrolled in a pregnancy study.

The chain combines TRBV28 with TRBJ1-1; 7 bases agree with TRBD1. CDR3 length equals 15 residues. The V segment lost 6 bases and the J segment 2 bases; nucleotides outside the gene matches: 9. Germline V gives CDR1 MDHEN, CDR2 SYDVKM. The CDR3 protein is CASRPPGTANTEAFF. The DNA for the CDR3 is TGTGCCAGCAGACCTCCCGGGACAGCAAACACTGAAGCTTTCTTT.

This clone was detected a few times. The chain employs TRBV2 and TRBJ1-2; TRBD1 might be the D (6 bases). This CDR3 contains 14 residues. Germline lookup yields CDR1 SNHLY and CDR2 FYNNEI. V was shortened by 6 bases and J by 7 bases, with 18 bases between the two germline ends. CDR3 in DNA: TGTGCCAGCAGCCCGAAGGGGGTTTTGCGTGGCTACACCTTC. Residues: CASSPKGVLRGYTF.

The chain recombines TRBV5-4 with TRBJ2-7; 15 bases map to TRBD2. The CDR3 has 17 amino acids. Germline assignment: CDR1 SGHNT and CDR2 YYREEE (reference sequence). V shed 4 bases, J shed 0 bases, and the junction held 5 bases outside the gene matches. The CDR3: CASSIGTSGRPSYEQYF. The CDR3 DNA sequence: TGTGCCAGCAGCATTGGGACTAGCGGGAGGCCCTCCTACGAGCAGTACTTC.

The chain is built from TRBV2 and TRBJ1-5; D perhaps matches TRBD1 (6 bases). CDR1 is SNHLY and CDR2 is FYNNEI in the germline V gene. Trimming left V 6 bases short and J 2 bases short, with 14 bases between. The CDR3 runs to 15 residues. The DNA of the CDR3 is TGTGCCAGCAGCCTGCTTCGACAGGGCAATCAGCCCCAGCATTTT. It is translated as CASSLLRQGNQPQHF.

The chain carries TRBV27 and TRBJ2-7; a possible D gene is TRBD2 (6 bases). The germline CDR1 and CDR2 sequences are MNHEY and SMNVEV (reference sequence). The CDR3 is 14 residues long. V was trimmed by 2 bases and J by 4 bases, leaving 12 bases between them. This CDR3 reads CASSLRPGRYEQYF. In DNA, the CDR3 is TGTGCCAGCAGTTTACGCCCGGGGAGGTACGAGCAGTACTTC.

The chain combines TRBV27 with TRBJ2-7; 10 bases fit TRBD1. The CDR3 length is 14 residues. Losses at the gene ends were 3 bases for V and 4 bases for J; bases not matched to a gene: 3. Germline V gives CDR1 MNHEY, CDR2 SMNVEV (reference sequence). This CDR3 is CASSLTGGGYEQYF. Here the CDR3 DNA reads TGTGCCAGCAGTTTGACAGGGGGCGGGTACGAGCAGTACTTC.

This clone was found once. This chain connects TRBV5-1 to TRBJ2-2; unclear D gene. This CDR3 spans 11 amino acids. Germline CDR1 is SGHRS and CDR2 is YFSETQ. V was shortened by 5 bases and J by 5 bases, with 4 bases between the two germline ends. CDR3 amino acids: CASRRTGELFF. CDR3 nucleotides: TGCGCCAGCAGGCGGACCGGGGAGCTGTTTTTT.

The chain uses TRBV2 and TRBJ2-7; TRBD1 is a possible D gene (5 bases). Germline-derived CDR1 and CDR2 are SNHLY and FYNNEI. The CDR3 is made up of 15 amino acids. Trimming shortened V by 7 bases and J by 6 bases, and 22 bases separated the two germline ends. CDR3 sequence: CASTLQGTPTGEQYF. The CDR3 nucleotides are TGTGCCAGCACACTCCAGGGCACCCCTACGGGCGAGCAGTACTTC.

This sequence joins TRBV5-1 and TRBJ1-1; D gene unclear. Germline lookup yields CDR1 SGHRS and CDR2 YFSETQ. Trimming shortened V by 5 bases and J by 1 base, and 9 bases separated the two germline ends. This CDR3 has 13 residues. DNA of the CDR3: TGCGCCAGCAGTATCGGCGGGAACACTGAAGCTTTCTTT. Its protein product is CASSIGGNTEAFF.

The V call is TRBV6-5, the J call TRBJ2-5; D unresolved. The CDR3 is 15 amino acids. The V end lost 0 bases, the J end lost 5 bases, and 13 bases lay between the germline ends. Germline V gene data show CDR1 as MNHEY and CDR2 as SVGAGI. The CDR3 nucleotides read TGTGCCAGCAGTTACTCCCTCGAGCCTTTGGAGACCCAGTACTTC. Its translation is CASSYSLEPLETQYF.